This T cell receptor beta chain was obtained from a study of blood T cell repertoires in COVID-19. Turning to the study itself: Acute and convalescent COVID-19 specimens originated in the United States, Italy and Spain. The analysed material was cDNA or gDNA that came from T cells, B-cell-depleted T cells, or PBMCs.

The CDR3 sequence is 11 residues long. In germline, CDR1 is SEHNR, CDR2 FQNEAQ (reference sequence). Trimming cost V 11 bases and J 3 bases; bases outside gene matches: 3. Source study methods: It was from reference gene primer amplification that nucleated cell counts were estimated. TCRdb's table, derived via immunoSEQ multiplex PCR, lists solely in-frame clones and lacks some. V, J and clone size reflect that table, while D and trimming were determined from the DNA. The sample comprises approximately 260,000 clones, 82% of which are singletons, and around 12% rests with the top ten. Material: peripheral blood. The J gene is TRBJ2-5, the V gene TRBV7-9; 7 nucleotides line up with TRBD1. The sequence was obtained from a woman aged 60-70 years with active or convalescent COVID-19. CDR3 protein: CAATGEETQYF. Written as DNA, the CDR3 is TGTGCCGCCACAGGGGAAGAGACCCAGTACTTC.